A selection of T cell receptor beta chains follows, all from one sample in a study of blood T cell repertoires in COVID-19. Assay used: immunoSEQ multiplex PCR; TCRdb lists only in-frame clones, some missing. Of about 320,000 clones listed, approximately 82% were seen once; the top ten hold roughly 1.1%. Sample: peripheral blood. The receptor source for this set is a woman aged 45-59 years with acute or convalescent COVID-19. Each CDR3 is given with its conserved first and last residue. The D gene is left open where the match is weak. Clone size appears in some rows only: once, few, many, or a class for an expanded clone.

j_call	d_call	clone_size	v_call	cdr3_aa	cdr3_nt
TRBJ2-7	TRBD2	-	TRBV5-4	CASSSGTSGRAIYEQYF	TGTGCCAGCAGCTCAGGGACTAGCGGGAGGGCAATCTACGAGCAGTACTTC
TRBJ1-1	-	-	TRBV10-3	CAISEGRTRAFF	TGTGCCATCAGTGAAGGGAGGACCAGGGCTTTCTTT
TRBJ2-1	TRBD2	-	TRBV11-3	CASSSSGSGGNEQFF	TGTGCCAGCAGCTCTAGCGGGAGTGGGGGCAATGAGCAGTTCTTC
TRBJ2-7	-	-	TRBV27	CASSSAGRPSYEQYF	TGTGCCAGCAGTTCCGCGGGGAGGCCCTCCTACGAGCAGTACTTC
TRBJ2-7	TRBD1	once	TRBV7-9	CASSPTGANYEQYF	TGTGCCAGCAGCCCAACAGGGGCAAACTACGAGCAGTACTTC
TRBJ1-2	TRBD1	-	TRBV5-1	CASSLSTGGAGYTF	TGCGCCAGCAGCTTGTCGACAGGGGGCGCTGGCTACACCTTC
TRBJ1-1	-	-	TRBV6-1	CASSEFTGEAFF	TGTGCCAGCAGTGAATTTACCGGTGAAGCTTTCTTT
TRBJ2-1	-	-	TRBV14	CASSQRGNEQFF	TGTGCCAGCAGCCAGCGGGGAAATGAGCAGTTCTTC
TRBJ2-3	TRBD1	once	TRBV28	CASSLRDRRTDTQYF	TGTGCCAGCAGTTTAAGGGACAGGCGCACAGATACGCAGTATTTT
TRBJ2-1	-	-	TRBV3-1/TRBV3-2	CASSLDRFSYNEQFF	TGTGCCAGCAGCCTAGACAGATTCTCCTACAATGAGCAGTTCTTC
TRBJ2-3	-	-	TRBV18	CASEAKDTQYF	TGTGCCAGCGAAGCAAAGGATACGCAGTATTTT
TRBJ2-1	TRBD2	-	TRBV27	CASSSTGLLGGDEQFF	TGTGCCAGCAGTTCAACCGGACTCCTCGGGGGGGATGAGCAGTTCTTC
TRBJ2-3	TRBD2	once	TRBV19	CASSIPASGKVTDTQYF	TGTGCCAGTAGTATACCCGCTAGCGGGAAGGTGACAGATACGCAGTATTTT
TRBJ2-1	TRBD2	-	TRBV14	CASSQPGLVTNEQFF	TGTGCCAGCAGCCAGCCGGGACTAGTAACCAATGAGCAGTTCTTC
TRBJ2-7	-	-	TRBV14	CASSQGPGNVQYF	TGTGCCAGCAGCCAAGGTCCGGGGAATGTGCAATACTTC
TRBJ2-1	TRBD1	-	TRBV2	CASEQGQGSYNEQFF	TGTGCCAGCGAACAGGGACAGGGCTCCTACAATGAGCAGTTCTTC
TRBJ2-5	-	-	TRBV7-9	CASSLEGGKETQYF	TGTGCCAGCAGCCTCGAGGGCGGGAAAGAGACCCAGTACTTC
TRBJ2-2	TRBD1	-	TRBV11-2	CASSSTGAGTGELFF	TGTGCCAGCAGCTCGACAGGGGCAGGGACCGGGGAGCTGTTTTTT
TRBJ2-1	TRBD1	-	TRBV6-6	CASSRTGTGYNEQFF	TGTGCCAGCAGTCGGACCGGGACAGGGTACAATGAGCAGTTCTTC